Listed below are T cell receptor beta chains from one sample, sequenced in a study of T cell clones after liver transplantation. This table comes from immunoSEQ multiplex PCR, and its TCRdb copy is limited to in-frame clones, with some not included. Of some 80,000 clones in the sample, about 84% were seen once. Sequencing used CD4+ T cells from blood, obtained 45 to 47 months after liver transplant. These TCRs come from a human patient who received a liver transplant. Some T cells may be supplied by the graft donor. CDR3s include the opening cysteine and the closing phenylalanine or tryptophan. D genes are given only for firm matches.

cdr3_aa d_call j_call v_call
CASSRTGTDYNEQFF NA TRBJ2-1 TRBV4-3
CASSSRGREQYF TRBD1 TRBJ2-7 TRBV6-1
CASSPGLSGGELFF NA TRBJ2-2 TRBV18
CASSVGGSGANVLTF NA TRBJ2-6 TRBV9
CASSSTGDYGYTF TRBD1 TRBJ1-2 TRBV6-5
CAIALGAGNEQYF NA TRBJ2-7 TRBV7-9
CASSEGQTYNEQFF NA TRBJ2-1 TRBV9
CASSQVWDREIHEQYF TRBD1 TRBJ2-7 TRBV14
CATSRGPKSGRFSTDTQYF TRBD2 TRBJ2-3 TRBV15
CASSLRGSGTNTGELFF TRBD2 TRBJ2-2 TRBV4-3
CASSVPGLPDGELFF NA TRBJ2-2 TRBV28
CASSQERIPGEQFF NA TRBJ2-1 TRBV4-3
CSASGRKVQFF TRBD2 TRBJ2-1 TRBV20-1
CASSERLAGAEQYF TRBD2 TRBJ2-7 TRBV10-1